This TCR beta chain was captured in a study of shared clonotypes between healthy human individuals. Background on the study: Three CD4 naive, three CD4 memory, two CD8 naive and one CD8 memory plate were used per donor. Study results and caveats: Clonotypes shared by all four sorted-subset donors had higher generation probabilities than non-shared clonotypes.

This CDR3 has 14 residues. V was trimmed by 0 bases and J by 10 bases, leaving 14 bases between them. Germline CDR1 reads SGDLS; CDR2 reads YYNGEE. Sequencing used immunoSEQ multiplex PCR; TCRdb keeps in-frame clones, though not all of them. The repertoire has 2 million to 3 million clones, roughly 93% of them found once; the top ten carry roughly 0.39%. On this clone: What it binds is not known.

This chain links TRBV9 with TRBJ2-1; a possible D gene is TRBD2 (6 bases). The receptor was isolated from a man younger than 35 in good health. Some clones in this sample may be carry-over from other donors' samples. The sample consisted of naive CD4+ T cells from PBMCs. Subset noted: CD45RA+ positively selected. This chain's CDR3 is CASSVGGGLKEQFF. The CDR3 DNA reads TGTGCCAGCAGCGTAGGTGGAGGGTTGAAGGAGCAGTTCTTC.